This TCR beta chain stems from a study of blood T cells in healthy people across ages. Per germline, CDR1 KGHDR and CDR2 SFDVKD. The CDR3 has 22 residues. A sample-barcoded 5' primer and a J-beta primer mix were used in a second PCR of about 7 to 11 cycles. TCRdb reanalysed the 5' RACE reads using MiXCR and keeps one entry per CDR3 protein. In the table there are 700,000 or so distinct CDR3 sequences, around 43% of which are singletons. Notes on this clonotype: The germline gene is not matched at one end of the junction; a read error may be the cause.

The clonotype comes from an elderly man in good health. Sequenced sample: blood. The chain recombines TRBV24-1 with TRBJ1-1; 7 bases align to TRBD1. The CDR3 loop is CATSESCQQGTVIYEENTGAFF. The CDR3 nucleotides are TGTGCCACCAGTGAGTCTTGCCAACAGGGGACCGTGATTTATGAGGAGAACACTGGAGCTTTCTTT.